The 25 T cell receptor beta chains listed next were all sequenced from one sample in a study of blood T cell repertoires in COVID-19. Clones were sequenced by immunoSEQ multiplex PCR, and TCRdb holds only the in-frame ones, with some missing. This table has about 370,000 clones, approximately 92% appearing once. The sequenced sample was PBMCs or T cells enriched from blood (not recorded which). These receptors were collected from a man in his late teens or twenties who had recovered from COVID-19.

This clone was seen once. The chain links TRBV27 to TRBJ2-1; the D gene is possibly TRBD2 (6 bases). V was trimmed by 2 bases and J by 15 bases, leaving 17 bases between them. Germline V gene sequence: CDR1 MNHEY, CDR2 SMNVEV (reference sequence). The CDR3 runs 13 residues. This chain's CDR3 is CASSLVGGPMGFF. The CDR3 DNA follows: TGTGCCAGCAGTTTAGTAGGAGGGCCGATGGGGTTCTTC.

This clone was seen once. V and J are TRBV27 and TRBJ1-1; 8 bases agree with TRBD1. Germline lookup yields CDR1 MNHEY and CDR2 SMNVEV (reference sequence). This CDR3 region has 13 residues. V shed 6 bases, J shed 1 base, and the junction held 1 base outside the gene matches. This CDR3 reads CASRTGANTEAFF. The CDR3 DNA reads TGTGCCAGCAGGACAGGGGCGAACACTGAAGCTTTCTTT.

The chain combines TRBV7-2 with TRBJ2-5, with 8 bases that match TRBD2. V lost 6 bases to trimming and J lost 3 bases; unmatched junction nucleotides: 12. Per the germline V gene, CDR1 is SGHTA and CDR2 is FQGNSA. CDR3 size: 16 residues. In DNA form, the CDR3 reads TGTGCCAGCAGTCCACGTACCGGGACTAGTAAAGAGACCCAGTACTTC. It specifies CASSPRTGTSKETQYF.

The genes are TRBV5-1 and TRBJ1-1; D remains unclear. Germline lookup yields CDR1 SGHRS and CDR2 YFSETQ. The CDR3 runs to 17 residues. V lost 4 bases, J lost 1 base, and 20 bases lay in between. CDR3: CASSHSGEPTKNTEAFF. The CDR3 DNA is TGCGCCAGCAGCCACAGTGGGGAGCCGACGAAGAACACTGAAGCTTTCTTT.

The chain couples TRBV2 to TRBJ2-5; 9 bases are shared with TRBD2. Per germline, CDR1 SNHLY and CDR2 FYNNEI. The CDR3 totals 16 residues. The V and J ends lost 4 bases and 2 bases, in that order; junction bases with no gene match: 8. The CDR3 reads CASSGPRSGGQETQYF. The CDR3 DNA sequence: TGTGCCAGCAGTGGACCCCGTAGCGGGGGTCAAGAGACCCAGTACTTC.

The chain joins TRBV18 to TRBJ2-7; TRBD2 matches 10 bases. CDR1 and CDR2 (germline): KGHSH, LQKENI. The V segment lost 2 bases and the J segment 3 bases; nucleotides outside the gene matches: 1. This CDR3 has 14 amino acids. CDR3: CASSPTSGIYEQYF. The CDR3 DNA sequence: TGTGCCAGCTCACCAACTAGCGGGATCTACGAGCAGTACTTC.

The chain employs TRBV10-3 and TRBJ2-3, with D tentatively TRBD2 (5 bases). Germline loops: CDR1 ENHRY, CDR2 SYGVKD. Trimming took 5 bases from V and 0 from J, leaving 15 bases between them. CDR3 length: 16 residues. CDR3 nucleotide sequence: TGTGCCATCAGTTCAGAGCGGTTATCTAGCACAGATACGCAGTATTTT. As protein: CAISSERLSSTDTQYF.

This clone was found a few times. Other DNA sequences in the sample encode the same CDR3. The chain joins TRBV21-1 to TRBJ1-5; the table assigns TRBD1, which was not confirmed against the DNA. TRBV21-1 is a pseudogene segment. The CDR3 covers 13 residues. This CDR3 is CASSSRGRQPQHF. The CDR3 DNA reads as TGTGCCAGCAGCTCCAGGGGAAGGCAGCCCCAGCATTTT.

CDR3 sequence reads: CASSLMGGMNTEAFF. CDR3 nucleotides: TGTGCCAGCTCACTTATGGGGGGTATGAACACTGAAGCTTTCTTT. This rearrangement joins TRBV18 to TRBJ1-1, with D possibly being TRBD1 (5 bases). Trimming took 4 bases from V and 0 from J, leaving 12 bases between them. Germline CDR1 reads KGHSH; CDR2 reads LQKENI. The CDR3 spans 15 residues.

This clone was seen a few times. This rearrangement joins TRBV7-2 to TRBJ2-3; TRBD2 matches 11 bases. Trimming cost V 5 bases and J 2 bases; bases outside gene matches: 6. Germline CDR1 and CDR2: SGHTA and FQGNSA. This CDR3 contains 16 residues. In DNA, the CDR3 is TGTGCCAGCAGCCCTACTAGCGGGAGCTACACAGATACGCAGTATTTT. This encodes CASSPTSGSYTDTQYF.

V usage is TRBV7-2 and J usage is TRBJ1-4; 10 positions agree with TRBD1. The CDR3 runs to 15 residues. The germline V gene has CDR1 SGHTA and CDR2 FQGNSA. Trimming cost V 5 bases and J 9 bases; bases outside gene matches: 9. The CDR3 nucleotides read TGTGCCAGCAGCGACCAGGGACAGGGGTTCCAAAAACTGTTTTTT. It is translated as CASSDQGQGFQKLFF.

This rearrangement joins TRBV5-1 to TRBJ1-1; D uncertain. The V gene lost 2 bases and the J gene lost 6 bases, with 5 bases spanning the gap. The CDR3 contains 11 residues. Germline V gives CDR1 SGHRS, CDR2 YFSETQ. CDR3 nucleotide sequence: TGCGCCAGCAGCTTTGGAGCTGAAGCTTTCTTT. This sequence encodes CASSFGAEAFF.

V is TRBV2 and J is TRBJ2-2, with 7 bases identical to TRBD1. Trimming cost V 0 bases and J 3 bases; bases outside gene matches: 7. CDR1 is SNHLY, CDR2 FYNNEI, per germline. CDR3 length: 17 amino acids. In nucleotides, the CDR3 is TGTGCCAGCAGTGAAGCGGTACAGGGGTCAGACACCGGGGAGCTGTTTTTT. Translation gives CASSEAVQGSDTGELFF.

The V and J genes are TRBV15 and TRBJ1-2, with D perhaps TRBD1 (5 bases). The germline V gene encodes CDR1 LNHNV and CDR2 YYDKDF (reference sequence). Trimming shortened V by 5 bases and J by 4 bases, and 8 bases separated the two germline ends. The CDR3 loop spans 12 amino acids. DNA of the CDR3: TGTGCCACCAGCGACAGCTTCTATGGCTACACCTTC. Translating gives CATSDSFYGYTF.

DNA of the CDR3: TGTGCCAGCAGTTTAAGTGGAGGGCCCCAGCATTTT. Protein product: CASSLSGGPQHF. The J gene is TRBJ1-5, the V gene TRBV12-3 or TRBV12-4; D gene unclear. V dropped 2 bases and J dropped 9 bases, with 8 bases sitting between them. This CDR3 has 12 residues.

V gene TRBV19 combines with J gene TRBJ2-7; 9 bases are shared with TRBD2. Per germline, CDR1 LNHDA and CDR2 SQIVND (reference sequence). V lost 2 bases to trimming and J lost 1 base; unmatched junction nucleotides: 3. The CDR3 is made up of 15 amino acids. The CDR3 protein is CASSIRSGGSYEQYF. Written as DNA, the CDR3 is TGTGCCAGTAGTATAAGGAGCGGGGGGTCCTACGAGCAGTACTTC. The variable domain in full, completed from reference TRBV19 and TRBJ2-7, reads DGGITQSPKYLFRKEGQNVTLSCEQNLNHDAMYWYRQDPGQGLRLIYYSQIVNDFQKGDIAEGYSVSREKKESFPLTVTSAQKNPTAFYLCASSIRSGGSYEQYFGPGTRLTVT.

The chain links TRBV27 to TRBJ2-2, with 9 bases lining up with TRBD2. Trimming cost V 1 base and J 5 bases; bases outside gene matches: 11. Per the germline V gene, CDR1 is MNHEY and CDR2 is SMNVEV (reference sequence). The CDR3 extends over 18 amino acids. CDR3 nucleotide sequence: TGTGCCAGCAGTTTATACGCCCTAGCGGGACGACTTACCGGGGAGCTGTTTTTT. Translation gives CASSLYALAGRLTGELFF.

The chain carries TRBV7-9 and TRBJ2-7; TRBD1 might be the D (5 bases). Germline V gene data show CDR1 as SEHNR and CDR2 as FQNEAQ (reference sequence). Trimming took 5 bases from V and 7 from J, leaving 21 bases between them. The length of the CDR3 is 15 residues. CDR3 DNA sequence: TGTGCCAGCAGCGGCCGCGACAGAGAGAATTGGGAGCAGTACTTC. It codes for CASSGRDRENWEQYF.

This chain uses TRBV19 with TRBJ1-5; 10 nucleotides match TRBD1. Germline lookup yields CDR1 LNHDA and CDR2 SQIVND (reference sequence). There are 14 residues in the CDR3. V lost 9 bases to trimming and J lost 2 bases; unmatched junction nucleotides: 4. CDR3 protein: CASEDRGGNQPQHF. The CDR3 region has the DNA TGTGCCAGCGAGGACAGGGGGGGCAATCAGCCCCAGCATTTT.

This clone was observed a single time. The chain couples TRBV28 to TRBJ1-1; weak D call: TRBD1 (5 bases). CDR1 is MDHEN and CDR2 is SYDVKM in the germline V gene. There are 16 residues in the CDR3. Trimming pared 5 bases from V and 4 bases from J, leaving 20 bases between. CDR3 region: CASSPPGGRVGTEAFF. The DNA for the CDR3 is TGTGCCAGCAGTCCGCCGGGGGGAAGGGTTGGCACTGAAGCTTTCTTT.

The CDR3 loop reads CASSLRGYPGNTIYF. The CDR3 DNA sequence: TGTGCCAGCAGTTTGAGGGGGTATCCTGGAAACACCATATATTTT. This chain uses TRBV28 with TRBJ1-3; D is possibly TRBD1 (6 bases). CDR3 size: 15 residues. CDR1 and CDR2 from the germline V gene are MDHEN and SYDVKM. Trimming took off 3 bases at V and 2 bases at J, with 11 bases between the two ends.

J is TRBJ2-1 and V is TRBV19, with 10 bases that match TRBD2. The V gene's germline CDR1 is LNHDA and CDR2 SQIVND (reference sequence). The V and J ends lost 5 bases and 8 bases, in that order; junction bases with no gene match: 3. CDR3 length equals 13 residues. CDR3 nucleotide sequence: TGTGCCAGTAGTTCTAGCGGGGGAGATGAGCAGTTCTTC. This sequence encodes CASSSSGGDEQFF.

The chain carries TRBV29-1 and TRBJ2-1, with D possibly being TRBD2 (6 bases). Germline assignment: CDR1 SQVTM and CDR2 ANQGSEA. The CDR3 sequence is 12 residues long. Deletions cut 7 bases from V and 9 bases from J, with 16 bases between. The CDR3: CSGSGTPFEQFF. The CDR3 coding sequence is TGCAGCGGATCCGGGACTCCGTTTGAGCAGTTCTTC.

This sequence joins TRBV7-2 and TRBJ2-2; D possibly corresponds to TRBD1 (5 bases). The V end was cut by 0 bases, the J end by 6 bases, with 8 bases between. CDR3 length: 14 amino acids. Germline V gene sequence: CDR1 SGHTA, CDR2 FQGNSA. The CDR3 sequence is CASSLAQGAGELFF. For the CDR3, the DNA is TGTGCCAGCAGCTTAGCGCAGGGTGCCGGGGAGCTGTTTTTT. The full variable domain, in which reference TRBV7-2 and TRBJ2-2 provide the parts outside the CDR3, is GAGVSQSPSNKVTEKGKDVELRCDPISGHTALYWYRQSLGQGLEFLIYFQGNSAPDKSGLPSDRFSAERTGGSVSTLTIQRTQQEDSAVYLCASSLAQGAGELFFGEGSRLTVL.

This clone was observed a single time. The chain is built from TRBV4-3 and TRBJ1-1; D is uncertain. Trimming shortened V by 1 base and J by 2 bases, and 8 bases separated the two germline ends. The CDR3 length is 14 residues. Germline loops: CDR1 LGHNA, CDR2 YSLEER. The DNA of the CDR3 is TGCGCCAGCAGCCAAGCTCGGAGAAACACTGAAGCTTTCTTT. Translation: CASSQARRNTEAFF.